Listed below are T cell receptor beta chains from one sample, sequenced in a study of blood T cell repertoires in COVID-19. Using immunoSEQ multiplex PCR, the repertoire was profiled, and TCRdb retains in-frame clones only, with some absent. The data show approximately 220,000 clones, with 84% seen just once and roughly 2.4% held by the top ten. Source material: peripheral blood. Source of these receptors: a woman aged 55 to 70 with acute or convalescent COVID-19. The CDR3 runs from the conserved cysteine through the conserved F or W. The order of the fields is V gene, J gene, D gene, clone size, CDR3 protein, CDR3 DNA. The D gene is left open where the match is weak. Clone size is shown for a subset of rows, as once, few, many or a class of expanded clone.

V: TRBV5-1; J: TRBJ2-1; D: .; size: .; CDR3: CASSFRQDYNEQFF; DNA: TGCGCCAGCAGCTTTCGACAGGACTACAATGAGCAGTTCTTC
V: TRBV5-6; J: TRBJ1-3; D: .; size: .; CDR3: CASSLFASSGNTIYF; DNA: TGTGCCAGCAGCTTGTTCGCGAGCTCTGGAAACACCATATATTTT
V: TRBV3-1/TRBV3-2; J: TRBJ1-2; D: .; size: .; CDR3: CASSQGFRGNYGYTF; DNA: TGTGCCAGCAGCCAAGGGTTTCGGGGGAACTATGGCTACACCTTC
V: TRBV4-2; J: TRBJ2-5; D: TRBD2; size: .; CDR3: CASSLGSGGGQETQYF; DNA: TGTGCCAGCAGCCTAGGTAGCGGGGGGGGCCAAGAGACCCAGTACTTC
V: TRBV5-1; J: TRBJ2-1; D: .; size: .; CDR3: CASSLAAGSYNEQFF; DNA: TGCGCCAGCAGCTTGGCCGCGGGCTCCTACAATGAGCAGTTCTTC
V: TRBV6-4; J: TRBJ1-6; D: .; size: few; CDR3: CASSATLQGHLHF; DNA: TGTGCCAGCAGTGCAACCCTTCAGGGACACCTCCACTTT
V: TRBV5-1; J: TRBJ2-7; D: .; size: .; CDR3: CASSLNSWSEQYF; DNA: TGCGCCAGCAGCTTGAACTCTTGGTCCGAGCAGTACTTC
V: TRBV28; J: TRBJ1-4; D: TRBD1; size: .; CDR3: CASSLSGGKNEKLFF; DNA: TGTGCCAGCAGTTTATCAGGGGGAAAAAATGAAAAACTGTTTTTT
V: TRBV19; J: TRBJ1-5; D: .; size: .; CDR3: CASSLGGGVGQPQHF; DNA: TGTGCCAGTAGCTTAGGGGGGGGAGTAGGGCAGCCCCAGCATTTT
V: TRBV29-1; J: TRBJ1-1; D: .; size: .; CDR3: CSVRDRNTEAFF; DNA: TGCAGCGTGAGAGACAGGAACACTGAAGCTTTCTTT
V: TRBV30; J: TRBJ1-5; D: .; size: .; CDR3: CAWSAGFNQPQHF; DNA: TGTGCCTGGAGTGCAGGGTTTAATCAGCCCCAGCATTTT
V: TRBV5-4; J: TRBJ1-6; D: .; size: .; CDR3: CASSIQDSYNSPLHF; DNA: TGTGCCAGCAGCATACAGGATTCCTATAATTCACCCCTCCACTTT
V: TRBV7-2; J: TRBJ1-4; D: .; size: .; CDR3: CASSLGQSTNEKLFF; DNA: TGTGCCAGCAGCCTTGGACAATCAACTAATGAAAAACTGTTTTTT
V: TRBV4-2; J: TRBJ1-1; D: TRBD1; size: once; CDR3: CASSLGQENTEAFF; DNA: TGTGCCAGCAGCCTCGGACAGGAGAACACTGAAGCTTTCTTT
V: TRBV19; J: TRBJ1-2; D: .; size: .; CDR3: CASSSGRAGYTF; DNA: TGTGCCAGTAGCTCGGGGAGGGCCGGCTACACCTTC